Below are 26 T cell receptor beta chains sequenced from a single sample in a study of control samples from healthy donors and cancer patients. The data were produced by immunoSEQ multiplex PCR, yet TCRdb's version contains in-frame clones alone and is incomplete. The data contain 140,000 or so clones, 75% to 95% of them singletons. Specimen: blood. All receptors come from a man aged 30-40 years in good health.

In DNA form, the CDR3 reads TGTGCCACTGACGCACGCAATCAGCCCCAGCATTTT. Protein product: CATDARNQPQHF. The chain is built from TRBV19 and TRBJ1-5; no clear D. V gave up 10 bases and J gave up 2 bases, with 9 bases separating them. This CDR3 comprises 12 residues. Germline V gene data show CDR1 as LNHDA and CDR2 as SQIVND (reference sequence).

The J gene is TRBJ2-3, the V gene TRBV6-5, with TRBD1 identical over 9 bases. From germline, CDR1 is MNHEY and CDR2 SVGAGI. The CDR3 runs 15 residues. With 6 bases clipped from V and 3 bases from J, the junction kept 7 bases outside the gene matches. The CDR3 nucleotides are TGTGCCAGCAGCCAGGGACAGGGTTTTACAGATACGCAGTATTTT. Amino acids: CASSQGQGFTDTQYF.

V and J are TRBV6-4 and TRBJ1-3; 8 bases agree with TRBD1. V lost 3 bases and J lost 0; bases outside the gene matches: 4. Germline CDR1 reads MRHNA; CDR2 reads SNTAGT. The CDR3 is 16 amino acids. The CDR3 DNA is TGTGCCAGCAGTGATCCGGGACAGGACTCTGGAAACACCATATATTTT. It specifies CASSDPGQDSGNTIYF.

The rearrangement links TRBV25-1 to TRBJ1-2; D is uncertain. Germline assignment: CDR1 MGHDK and CDR2 SYGVNS. Between the trimmed V and J ends, which lost 3 bases and 2 bases, there was a span of 7 bases. The length of the CDR3 is 13 residues. In nucleotides, the CDR3 is TGTGCCAGCAGTGAGACGGCAAACTATGGCTACACCTTC. The encoded protein is CASSETANYGYTF.

The chain joins TRBV9 to TRBJ1-6, with D unclear. There are 12 residues in the CDR3. Germline V gene lookup returns CDR1 SGDLS and CDR2 YYNGEE. V dropped 1 base and J dropped 7 bases, with 3 bases sitting between them. In DNA form, the CDR3 reads TGTGCCAGCAGCGTACGGAATTCACCCCTCCACTTT. This encodes CASSVRNSPLHF.

The J gene is TRBJ1-2, the V gene TRBV5-6; D is perhaps TRBD1 (6 bases). The germline V gene encodes CDR1 SGHDT and CDR2 YYEEEE. The V and J ends lost 3 bases and 1 base respectively, with 16 bases between them. The CDR3 extends over 16 amino acids. The CDR3 nucleotides are TGTGCCAGCAGCTCGACCGGGACATCCTTTAACTATGGCTACACCTTC. Its translation is CASSSTGTSFNYGYTF.

The rearrangement links TRBV30 to TRBJ2-3; TRBD2 aligns across 8 bases. Trimming removed 0 bases from V and 4 bases from J; junction bases left unmatched: 6. The CDR3 covers 15 residues. Germline assignment: CDR1 GTSNPN and CDR2 SVGIG (reference sequence). CDR3 sequence reads: CAWSVQSGGADTQYF. The CDR3 DNA follows: TGTGCCTGGAGTGTACAAAGCGGGGGCGCAGATACGCAGTATTTT.

The chain employs TRBV25-1 and TRBJ1-4; D possibly corresponds to TRBD1 (6 bases). The germline V gene has CDR1 MGHDK and CDR2 SYGVNS. The germline V and J ends were trimmed by 4 bases and 10 bases, with 19 bases remaining between them. CDR3 length equals 15 residues. The CDR3 DNA reads TGTGCCAGCAGTGTCGGACAGACCCGGGGGGGAAAACTGTTTTTT. Protein product: CASSVGQTRGGKLFF.

This chain joins TRBV29-1 and TRBJ1-2; D gene ambiguous. The ends were cut back, 5 bases at V and 4 bases at J, with 17 bases in the middle. The CDR3 contains 14 residues. The germline V gene has CDR1 SQVTM and CDR2 ANQGSEA. In DNA form, the CDR3 reads TGCAGCGTTCCTGACGGGGTCTCCTTCTATGGCTACACCTTC. Protein: CSVPDGVSFYGYTF.

The chain has TRBV2 and TRBJ2-2; the D gene is possibly TRBD2 (5 bases). V gave up 7 bases and J gave up 4 bases, with 10 bases separating them. CDR1 SNHLY and CDR2 FYNNEI come from the germline V gene. CDR3 length: 13 amino acids. DNA of the CDR3: TGTGCCAGCACCCTGGACTCCACCGGGGAGCTGTTTTTT. Residues: CASTLDSTGELFF. Full variable domain (remainder filled in from reference TRBV2 and TRBJ2-2): EPEVTQTPSHQVTQMGQEVILRCVPISNHLYFYWYRQILGQKVEFLVSFYNNEISEKSEIFDDQFSVERPDGSNFTLKIRSTKLEDSAMYFCASTLDSTGELFFGEGSRLTVL.

The genes are TRBV15 and TRBJ1-4, with TRBD1 matching over 8 bases. Germline CDR1 and CDR2: LNHNV and YYDKDF (reference sequence). This CDR3 has 18 residues. V lost 3 bases, J lost 7 bases, and 16 bases stayed unmatched. CDR3 protein: CATSSGNGQGASVEKLFF. The CDR3, as DNA: TGTGCCACCAGCAGCGGGAATGGCCAGGGGGCTAGTGTTGAAAAACTGTTTTTT.

The chain joins TRBV2 to TRBJ1-4; tentatively, D is TRBD1 (6 bases). From germline, CDR1 is SNHLY and CDR2 FYNNEI. This CDR3 has 15 residues. Between the trimmed V and J ends, which lost 6 bases and 5 bases, there was a span of 16 bases. CDR3 coding DNA: TGTGCCAGCAGCGACAGGTCCAAGGGAAATGAAAAACTGTTTTTT. Its protein product is CASSDRSKGNEKLFF.

This clone was seen a single time. The J gene is TRBJ1-5, the V gene TRBV19; D not certain. V was shortened by 6 bases and J by 3 bases, with 12 bases between the two germline ends. Germline-derived CDR1 and CDR2 are LNHDA and SQIVND (reference sequence). This CDR3 spans 14 amino acids. CDR3 loop: CASRGEGPNQPQHF. For the CDR3, the DNA is TGTGCCAGTAGGGGAGAAGGGCCCAATCAGCCCCAGCATTTT. Looking up the rest from reference TRBV19 and TRBJ1-5 gives the full variable domain: DGGITQSPKYLFRKEGQNVTLSCEQNLNHDAMYWYRQDPGQGLRLIYYSQIVNDFQKGDIAEGYSVSREKKESFPLTVTSAQKNPTAFYLCASRGEGPNQPQHFGDGTRLSIL.

The CDR3 sequence is CARRGWRTNTEAFF. Written as DNA, the CDR3 is TGTGCCAGGCGGGGTTGGCGGACGAACACTGAAGCTTTCTTT. This chain uses TRBV21-1 with TRBJ1-1. TRBV21-1 is a pseudogene. There are 14 residues in the CDR3.

J is TRBJ1-2 and V is TRBV7-2; a weak D match, TRBD1 (5 bases). CDR1 is SGHTA and CDR2 is FQGNSA in the germline V gene. The CDR3 consists of 14 residues. V dropped 5 bases and J dropped 0 bases, with 10 bases sitting between them. The CDR3 DNA is TGTGCCAGCAGCAAGACAGATTCTAACTATGGCTACACCTTC. As protein: CASSKTDSNYGYTF. The complete variable domain, with remaining parts taken from reference TRBV7-2 and TRBJ1-2, reads GAGVSQSPSNKVTEKGKDVELRCDPISGHTALYWYRQSLGQGLEFLIYFQGNSAPDKSGLPSDRFSAERTGGSVSTLTIQRTQQEDSAVYLCASSKTDSNYGYTFGSGTRLTVV.

The J gene is TRBJ1-5, the V gene TRBV24-1; D gene ambiguous. CDR1 is KGHDR, CDR2 SFDVKD, per germline. The length of the CDR3 is 14 residues. Trimming pared 5 bases from V and 0 bases from J, leaving 7 bases between. The CDR3 bases are TGTGCCACCAGTGGGCAGAATAGCAATCAGCCCCAGCATTTT. Its protein product is CATSGQNSNQPQHF.

The chain employs TRBV5-6 and TRBJ2-1; 8 bases align to TRBD1. Looked up from germline, CDR1 is SGHDT and CDR2 is YYEEEE. The CDR3 totals 14 residues. With V trimmed by 0 bases and J by 8 bases, 4 bases remained unmatched. The CDR3 DNA reads TGTGCCAGCAGCTTGGGCCAGGGGGCCGATGAGCAGTTCTTC. Translation: CASSLGQGADEQFF.

The chain carries TRBV7-9 and TRBJ1-1; D is perhaps TRBD1 (6 bases). CDR3 length: 13 amino acids. Trimming cost V 7 bases and J 5 bases, with 14 bases left between them. Looked up from germline, CDR1 is SEHNR and CDR2 is FQNEAQ (reference sequence). The CDR3 loop is CASTPTQGTEAFF. CDR3 DNA: TGTGCCAGCACCCCAACCCAGGGGACTGAAGCTTTCTTT. Complete variable domain (other parts from reference TRBV7-9 and TRBJ1-1): DTGVSQNPRHKITKRGQNVTFRCDPISEHNRLYWYRQTLGQGPEFLTYFQNEAQLEKSRLLSDRFSAERPKGSFSTLEIQRTEQGDSAMYLCASTPTQGTEAFFGQGTRLTVV.

This chain links TRBV7-9 with TRBJ2-1; 9 nucleotides agree with TRBD2. J gave up 9 bases and V 1 base, and 7 bases lay outside the gene matches. CDR1 SEHNR and CDR2 FQNEAQ come from the germline V gene (reference sequence). The CDR3 length is 15 residues. The CDR3 spells CASSLDIGLAFEQFF. The CDR3 DNA sequence: TGTGCCAGCAGCTTAGACATCGGACTAGCGTTTGAGCAGTTCTTC.

This clone was counted between two and nine times. The sample contains more than one DNA sequence encoding this CDR3. This sequence joins TRBV6-2 or TRBV6-3 and TRBJ2-7; TRBD1 is a possible D gene (5 bases). Germline V gene sequence: CDR1 MNHEY, CDR2 SVGEGT. This CDR3 is 13 amino acids long. Between the trimmed V and J ends, which lost 0 bases and 4 bases, there was a span of 7 bases. CDR3 in DNA: TGTGCCAGCAGTTACTCTGGGGCTTACGAGCAGTACTTC. Amino acid sequence: CASSYSGAYEQYF.

The chain links TRBV25-1 to TRBJ1-1; tentative D call: TRBD1 (5 bases). Trimming shortened V by 6 bases and J by 6 bases, and 11 bases separated the two germline ends. The CDR3 is made up of 12 amino acids. Germline assignment: CDR1 MGHDK and CDR2 SYGVNS. The CDR3 nucleotides read TGTGCCAGCAGCTGGGGGTCCGCTGAAGCTTTCTTT. Translated, it gives CASSWGSAEAFF.

J is TRBJ1-5 and V is TRBV5-1, with D maybe TRBD1 (5 bases). V lost 5 bases to trimming and J lost 6 bases, with 18 bases between them. This CDR3 has 15 residues. The germline gives CDR1 SGHRS, CDR2 YFSETQ. This CDR3 is CASRPASGTTQPQHF. The CDR3 DNA reads TGCGCCAGCAGGCCGGCATCCGGGACGACTCAGCCCCAGCATTTT.

This sequence joins TRBV5-5 and TRBJ1-4; a possible D gene is TRBD1 (6 bases). This CDR3 region has 15 residues. V lost 4 bases, J lost 1 base, and 11 bases lay in between. Germline CDR1 SGHKS, CDR2 YYEKEE (reference sequence). CDR3 sequence (DNA): TGTGCCAGCAGCCAAAACAGGGTAACTAATGAAAAACTGTTTTTT. Translated: CASSQNRVTNEKLFF.

The chain couples TRBV5-4 to TRBJ2-1; D unclear. The CDR3 spans 14 residues. CDR1 and CDR2 from the germline V gene are SGHNT and YYREEE (reference sequence). V was cut by 0 bases and J by 4 bases, with 8 bases left in between. CDR3 residues: CASSLAAGYNEQFF. CDR3 bases: TGTGCCAGCAGCTTGGCGGCTGGATACAATGAGCAGTTCTTC.

CDR3 bases: TGCGCCAGCAGCTTTATGACAGCGAACACTGAAGCTTTCTTT. Translated, it gives CASSFMTANTEAFF. The chain recombines TRBV5-1 with TRBJ1-1, with D tentatively TRBD1 (5 bases). V lost 2 bases, J lost 1 base, and 9 bases lay in between. This CDR3 spans 14 amino acids. Germline lookup yields CDR1 SGHRS and CDR2 YFSETQ.

This chain connects TRBV12-5 to TRBJ2-1; D not certain. The V and J ends lost 0 bases and 8 bases respectively, with 5 bases between them. The CDR3 is 12 amino acids. Germline lookup yields CDR1 LGHNT and CDR2 FRNRAP. The CDR3 loop reads CASGLVGYEQFF. The CDR3 region has the DNA TGTGCTAGTGGTTTGGTAGGCTATGAGCAGTTCTTC.